This entry lists 17 T cell receptor beta chains sequenced from one sample in a study of tumour-infiltrating T cells in Burkitt lymphoma (dated by TCRdb to 2018 to 2020). Receptor libraries were prepared by the immunoSEQ multiplex PCR assay. Entries here come from immuneACCESS through TCRdb and include only in-frame sequences with V and J called. Some clones fail to appear in such tables; in the studies checked, an unresolved V gene covers under half of the shortfall, and the cause of the remainder is unknown. The sample includes approximately 15,000 clones, with roughly 85% observed a single time. The top ten clonotypes cover 2% to 2.5% of the sample. The material sequenced was tumor tissue. These receptors came from a human donor with diffuse large B-cell lymphoma.

The V gene is TRBV13, the J gene TRBJ2-7; unclear D gene. The CDR3 is made up of 14 amino acids. The germline V and J ends were trimmed by 7 bases and 7 bases, with 20 bases remaining between them. Germline lookup yields CDR1 PRHDT and CDR2 FYEKMQ (reference sequence). The CDR3: CASTPVGPSREQYF. The CDR3 nucleotides are TGTGCCAGCACTCCCGTTGGACCCTCGAGGGAGCAGTACTTC.

To note about this clone: Additional DNA sequences in this sample encode the identical CDR3. V and J are TRBV4-3 and TRBJ2-5; 7 bases agree with TRBD2. Per germline, CDR1 LGHNA and CDR2 YSLEER. Germline trimming cut 1 base from V and 2 bases from J; bases unmatched to any gene: 7. This CDR3 is 16 amino acids long. The CDR3 is CASSQGSSGPQETQYF. CDR3 nucleotide sequence: TGCGCCAGCAGCCAAGGTTCTAGCGGACCTCAAGAGACCCAGTACTTC.

This sequence joins TRBV10-1 and TRBJ2-1; the match to TRBD2 covers 10 bases. The CDR3 has 13 residues. Germline CDR1 reads WNHNN; CDR2 reads SYGVQD (reference sequence). V dropped 1 base and J dropped 14; count of bases not matched to a gene: 5. This chain's CDR3 is CASSEYLGLAEFF. CDR3 bases: TGCGCCAGCAGTGAGTATCTAGGACTAGCGGAGTTCTTC.

This sequence joins TRBV5-6 and TRBJ2-3, with 9 nucleotides matching TRBD1. CDR3 length: 17 residues. V shed 2 bases and J 0 bases; nucleotides not matched to a gene: 7. CDR1 and CDR2 (germline): SGHDT, YYEEEE. CDR3 DNA sequence: TGTGCCAGCAGCTTCTATATTGGGACAGGGAGCACAGATACGCAGTATTTT. This sequence encodes CASSFYIGTGSTDTQYF.

The J gene is TRBJ1-1, the V gene TRBV15, with no clear D. This CDR3 comprises 13 residues. The V and J ends lost 1 base and 3 bases respectively, with 6 bases between them. Germline-derived CDR1 and CDR2 are LNHNV and YYDKDF (reference sequence). The CDR3 DNA reads TGTGCCACCAGCAGAGTTGAGGACACTGAAGCTTTCTTT. Protein sequence: CATSRVEDTEAFF.

This clone was detected only a few times. The J gene is TRBJ2-1, the V gene TRBV12-5; unclear D gene. There are 11 residues in the CDR3. Germline CDR1 LGHNT, CDR2 FRNRAP. Trimming removed 4 bases from V and 5 bases from J, with 3 bases in between. CDR3 loop: CASGSNNEQFF. The CDR3, as DNA: TGTGCTAGTGGTTCCAACAATGAGCAGTTCTTC.

This chain uses TRBV18 with TRBJ1-1; D is ambiguous. The length of the CDR3 is 16 residues. Trimming left V 0 bases short and J 4 bases short, with 15 bases between. The germline CDR1 and CDR2 sequences are KGHSH and LQKENI. The CDR3 spells CASSPPREVWVTEAFF. The CDR3 DNA sequence: TGTGCCAGCTCACCACCCCGGGAGGTCTGGGTCACTGAAGCTTTCTTT.

This chain uses TRBV29-1 with TRBJ1-2; D possibly corresponds to TRBD1 (5 bases). Trimming stripped 1 base from V and 3 bases from J, with 6 bases between. Germline values: CDR1 SQVTM, CDR2 ANQGSEA. The CDR3 consists of 12 residues. CDR3: CSVEGGYYGYTF. In nucleotides, the CDR3 is TGCAGCGTTGAAGGGGGGTACTATGGCTACACCTTC.

This clone has more than one count but fewer than ten. CDR3 nucleotide sequence: TGTGCCAGCAGCTTAGCGGCAGGGCAATATAGCAATCAGCCCCAGCATTTT. It codes for CASSLAAGQYSNQPQHF. The chain joins TRBV7-8 to TRBJ1-5; possibly TRBD1 for D (5 bases). The V end was cut by 0 bases, the J end by 0 bases, with 12 bases between. The CDR3 contains 17 residues. Per the germline V gene, CDR1 is SGHVS and CDR2 is FQNEAQ.

This clone came up a few times. The chain has TRBV19 and TRBJ1-5; no clear D. Trimming cost V 3 bases and J 2 bases, with 11 bases left between them. The length of the CDR3 is 15 residues. Germline loops: CDR1 LNHDA, CDR2 SQIVND (reference sequence). This CDR3 reads CASSIVGFGNQPQHF. In nucleotides, the CDR3 is TGTGCCAGTAGTATCGTGGGGTTTGGCAATCAGCCCCAGCATTTT.

The rearrangement links TRBV6-5 to TRBJ2-7, with no clear D. The CDR3 is 15 residues long. Germline CDR1 is MNHEY and CDR2 is SVGAGI. V was cut by 3 bases and J by 2 bases, with 14 bases left in between. The CDR3 coding sequence is TGTGCCAGCAGTTATCAAGCAGGTCTTGCCTACGAGCAGTACTTC. Translated: CASSYQAGLAYEQYF.

The V and J genes are TRBV14 and TRBJ1-1; TRBD1 might be the D (5 bases). V shed 0 bases and J shed 0 bases, with 14 bases lying between them. The CDR3 extends over 17 amino acids. Germline V gene lookup returns CDR1 SGHDN and CDR2 FVKESK. The CDR3 nucleotides are TGTGCCAGCAGCCAAGAAGGTGGGTGGGGGATGAACACTGAAGCTTTCTTT. Translating it yields CASSQEGGWGMNTEAFF.

This chain links TRBV9 with TRBJ1-1; TRBD1 agrees at 9 bases. This CDR3 is 15 amino acids long. Trimming took 3 bases from V and 5 from J; bases not matched to a gene: 8. Germline V gives CDR1 SGDLS, CDR2 YYNGEE. The CDR3 loop reads CASSAETGGRTEAFF. CDR3 sequence (DNA): TGTGCCAGCAGCGCCGAGACAGGGGGAAGGACTGAAGCTTTCTTT.

The rearrangement uses TRBV7-2 and TRBJ2-7, with 7 nucleotides matching TRBD2. The germline V gene encodes CDR1 SGHTA and CDR2 FQGNSA. V was pared by 1 base and J by 2 bases, with 2 bases of the junction left unmatched. The CDR3 runs to 14 residues. The CDR3 nucleotides read TGTGCCAGCAGCTTAGAAGGGAGGGCCTACGAGCAGTACTTC. It codes for CASSLEGRAYEQYF.

V usage is TRBV6-6 and J usage is TRBJ2-3, with 8 bases aligning to TRBD2. J lost 0 bases, V lost 6 bases, and 5 bases had no gene match. The CDR3 totals 15 residues. Looked up from germline, CDR1 is MNHNY and CDR2 is SVGAGI (reference sequence). This chain's CDR3 is CASSPSGSSTDTQYF. Written as DNA, the CDR3 is TGTGCCAGCAGCCCTAGCGGGTCTAGCACAGATACGCAGTATTTT.

The CDR3 loop is CASSRDTYTEAFF. Here the CDR3 DNA reads TGTGCCAGTAGTCGGGACACGTACACTGAAGCTTTCTTT. The chain employs TRBV19 and TRBJ1-1, with D possibly TRBD1 on 6 matching bases. V was clipped by 5 bases and J by 3 bases, with 10 bases between them. Germline V CDR1 and CDR2: LNHDA, SQIVND (reference sequence). The CDR3 extends over 13 amino acids.

The chain employs TRBV4-3 and TRBJ1-2; D ambiguous. The CDR3 sequence is 13 residues long. CDR1 and CDR2 (germline): LGHNA, YSLEER. V dropped 0 bases and J dropped 5 bases, with 7 bases sitting between them. The CDR3 DNA is TGCGCCAGCAGCCAAGATACTGCATATGGCTACACCTTC. Its protein product is CASSQDTAYGYTF.